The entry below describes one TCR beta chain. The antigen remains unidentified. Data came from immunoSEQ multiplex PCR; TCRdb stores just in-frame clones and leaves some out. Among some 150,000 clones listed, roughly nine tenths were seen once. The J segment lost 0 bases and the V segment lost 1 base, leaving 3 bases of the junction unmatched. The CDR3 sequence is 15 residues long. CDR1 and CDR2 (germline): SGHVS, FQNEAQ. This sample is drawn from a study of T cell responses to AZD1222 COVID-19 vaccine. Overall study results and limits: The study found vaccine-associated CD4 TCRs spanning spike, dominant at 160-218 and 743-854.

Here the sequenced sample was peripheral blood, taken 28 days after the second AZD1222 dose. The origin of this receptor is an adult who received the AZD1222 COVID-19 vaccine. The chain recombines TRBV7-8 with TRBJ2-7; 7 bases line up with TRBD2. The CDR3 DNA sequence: TGTGCCAGCAGCTTAGGGCTAGCGGCCTCCTACGAGCAGTACTTC. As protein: CASSLGLAASYEQYF.